A single sample gave rise to the 29 T cell receptor beta chains below, sequenced in a study of T cell repertoires in cytomegalovirus infection. TCRdb recomputed calls from the reads with MiXCR, one row per CDR3 protein. The profile shows about a million distinct CDR3 sequences, around 30% of them singletons. For these receptors, no antigen is known. This sample comprised cultured CD8+ T cells from PBMCs, obtained from culture after CMV antigen stimulation. These receptors were taken from a human donor in good health (CMV status not recorded). Some clones in this sample may be carry-over from other donors' samples.

The chain is built from TRBV7-9 and TRBJ2-7; the match to TRBD1 covers 7 bases. Looked up from germline, CDR1 is SEHNR and CDR2 is FQNEAQ (reference sequence). The trim removed 2 bases at V and 0 bases at J, leaving 7 bases unmatched. This CDR3 spans 16 amino acids. CDR3 sequence (DNA): TGTGCCAGCAGCTTAAGTACAGGGGCACCCTCCTACGAGCAGTACTTC. Protein: CASSLSTGAPSYEQYF.

This clonotype was detected ten times or more. The chain joins TRBV7-2 to TRBJ2-3, with TRBD2 matching 9 bases. V trimming: 5 bases; J trimming: 4 bases; junction bases outside the gene matches: 13. The CDR3 loop spans 17 amino acids. Germline V CDR1 and CDR2: SGHTA, FQGNSA. The CDR3 protein is CASSLISGGGAADTQYF. CDR3 bases: TGTGCCAGCAGCCTGATCTCGGGCGGGGGGGCGGCAGATACGCAGTATTTT.

This clonotype was counted only a few times. The chain combines TRBV5-1 with TRBJ1-1, with D hard to call. This CDR3 spans 14 amino acids. CDR1 and CDR2 (germline): SGHRS, YFSETQ. The V gene lost 0 bases and the J gene lost 1 base, with 7 bases spanning the gap. The CDR3 nucleotides read TGCGCCAGCAGCTTGGGGGATTGGAACACTGAAGCTTTCTTT. It specifies CASSLGDWNTEAFF.

On this clonotype itself: This may be a read error, as it is one base from a much larger clone. The CDR3 protein is CASNAPVHDMQYF. DNA of the CDR3: TGTGCCAGCAACGCCCCGGTTCACGATATGCAGTATTTT. The chain uses TRBV6-2 or TRBV6-3 and TRBJ2-3; D is ambiguous. Germline V gene sequence: CDR1 MNHEY, CDR2 SVGEGT. The CDR3 runs 13 residues.

This chain links TRBV27 with TRBJ2-7; D gene uncertain. V dropped 4 bases and J dropped 3 bases, with 10 bases sitting between them. CDR3 length: 13 amino acids. The germline V gene has CDR1 MNHEY and CDR2 SMNVEV (reference sequence). In nucleotides, the CDR3 is TGTGCCAGCAGTTCTGGAGATTACTACGAGCAGTACTTC. This sequence encodes CASSSGDYYEQYF.

This clonotype turned up a few times. The V and J genes are TRBV4-3 and TRBJ1-1; the D gene is possibly TRBD1 (5 bases). The length of the CDR3 is 16 residues. The V end lost 1 base, the J end lost 0 bases, and 12 bases lay between the germline ends. Germline-derived CDR1 and CDR2 are LGHNA and YSLEER. CDR3: CASSQGLVTVNTEAFF. Here the CDR3 DNA reads TGCGCCAGCAGCCAAGGACTTGTGACAGTGAACACTGAAGCTTTCTTT.

In regard to this clonotype: This could be a read error, since a much larger clone is one nucleotide away. The rearrangement uses TRBV7-8 and TRBJ2-3, with D perhaps TRBD1 (6 bases). CDR3 size: 16 residues. Germline lookup yields CDR1 SGHVS and CDR2 FQNEAQ. The CDR3 DNA is TGTGCCAGCAGCCGCAACAGGGAGAGGAGCACAGATACGCTGTATTTT. The encoded protein is CASSRNRERSTDTLYF.

The chain is built from TRBV7-9 and TRBJ2-5, with 7 bases identical to TRBD2. In germline, CDR1 is SEHNR, CDR2 FQNEAQ (reference sequence). The CDR3 sequence is 13 residues long. After removal of 3 bases from V and 5 bases from J, the junction contained 3 bases not matched to a gene. Written as DNA, the CDR3 is TGTGCCAGCAGCTTGAGACTAGCCGAGACCCAGTACTTC. This translates into CASSLRLAETQYF.

The chain carries TRBV9 and TRBJ2-3; D is unclear. Deletions cut 9 bases from V and 3 bases from J, with 20 bases between. Germline V lookup: CDR1 SGDLS, CDR2 YYNGEE. This CDR3 region has 15 residues. The CDR3 spells CAITPTPPRTDTQYF. As DNA, the CDR3 is TGTGCCATCACCCCGACTCCCCCTCGGACAGATACGCAGTATTTT. The whole variable domain, filled in from reference TRBV9 and TRBJ2-3, reads DSGVTQTPKHLITATGQRVTLRCSPRSGDLSVYWYQQSLDQGLQFLIQYYNGEERAKGNILERFSAQQFPDLHSELNLSSLELGDSALYFCAITPTPPRTDTQYFGPGTRLTVL.

The chain recombines TRBV6-2 or TRBV6-3 with TRBJ2-1, with unresolved D. CDR1 and CDR2 (germline): MNHEY, SVGEGT. The CDR3 totals 16 residues. The V end was cut by 6 bases, the J end by 2 bases, with 17 bases between. The CDR3 sequence is CASSRGPGGPYNEQFF. The CDR3 coding sequence is TGTGCCAGCAGCCGAGGCCCGGGTGGCCCCTACAATGAGCAGTTCTTC.

This clonotype came up once. This sequence may be a read error, since a much larger clone differs from it by one base. The chain links TRBV7-6 to TRBJ2-5, with 9 bases matching TRBD2. This CDR3 has 15 amino acids. Germline lookup yields CDR1 SGHVS and CDR2 FNYEAQ. The chain's CDR3 is CANSFGGGALETQYF. Written as DNA, the CDR3 is TGTGCCAACAGCTTCGGCGGGGGGGCCCTCGAGACCCAGTACTTC.

The sample holds a few counts of this clonotype. The chain couples TRBV28 to TRBJ2-3, with 9 positions matching TRBD1. After removal of 5 bases from V and 5 bases from J, the junction contained 5 bases not matched to a gene. The CDR3 totals 14 residues. The germline V gene has CDR1 MDHEN and CDR2 SYDVKM. The CDR3 coding sequence is TGTGCCAGCAGTCCGGGACAGGGTGTAGATACGCAGTATTTT. Residues: CASSPGQGVDTQYF. The full variable domain, completed using reference TRBV28 and TRBJ2-3, is DVKVTQSSRYLVKRTGEKVFLECVQDMDHENMFWYRQDPGLGLRLIYFSYDVKMKEKGDIPEGYSVSREKKERFSLILESASTNQTSMYLCASSPGQGVDTQYFGPGTRLTVL.

This clonotype came up a few times. V gene TRBV6-4 combines with J gene TRBJ2-1, with D unclear. Germline CDR1 is MRHNA and CDR2 is SNTAGT. V lost 0 bases and J lost 5, with 5 bases in between. The CDR3 spans 13 residues. In DNA, the CDR3 is TGTGCCAGCAGTGACTCGCTAGACAATGAGCAGTTCTTC. It codes for CASSDSLDNEQFF.

J is TRBJ1-6 and V is TRBV5-6; 9 bases agree with TRBD1. The V gene end was trimmed by 5 bases and the J gene end by 10 bases; junction bases not matched to a gene: 4. Per germline, CDR1 SGHDT and CDR2 YYEEEE. The CDR3 extends over 13 amino acids. The CDR3 is CASRGDRESPLHF. For the CDR3, the DNA is TGTGCCAGCAGAGGGGACAGGGAGTCACCCCTCCACTTT.

The J gene is TRBJ2-3, the V gene TRBV7-9; the match to TRBD2 covers 8 bases. This CDR3 comprises 15 residues. CDR1 and CDR2 from the germline V gene are SEHNR and FQNEAQ (reference sequence). V gave up 5 bases and J gave up 6 bases; unmatched junction bases: 10. Written as DNA, the CDR3 is TGTGCCAGCAGCCAGGCGGGGGGCCGGATGGATACGCAGTATTTT. Amino acids: CASSQAGGRMDTQYF. Complete variable domain (other parts from reference TRBV7-9 and TRBJ2-3): DTGVSQNPRHKITKRGQNVTFRCDPISEHNRLYWYRQTLGQGPEFLTYFQNEAQLEKSRLLSDRFSAERPKGSFSTLEIQRTEQGDSAMYLCASSQAGGRMDTQYFGPGTRLTVL.

This clonotype has only a few counts. This chain links TRBV19 with TRBJ2-7; TRBD1 matches at 7 bases. V shed 8 bases and J 1 base; nucleotides not matched to a gene: 5. Germline V gene sequence: CDR1 LNHDA, CDR2 SQIVND (reference sequence). The CDR3 has 13 residues. CDR3 sequence: CASGETGSYEQYF. In DNA, the CDR3 is TGTGCCAGTGGGGAGACAGGGTCCTACGAGCAGTACTTC.

The V and J genes are TRBV18 and TRBJ1-1, with D unclear. V was pared by 2 bases and J by 4 bases, with 8 bases between. The CDR3 has 13 amino acids. Per germline, CDR1 KGHSH and CDR2 LQKENI. The CDR3 sequence: CASSPFASTEAFF. The CDR3, as DNA: TGTGCCAGCTCACCATTTGCCAGCACTGAAGCTTTCTTT.

J is TRBJ2-3 and V is TRBV7-4; 7 bases match TRBD1. The CDR3 runs 15 residues. J gave up 0 bases and V 7 bases, and 7 bases lay outside the gene matches. Germline values: CDR1 SGHVT, CDR2 SQSDAQ. The CDR3 is CASNSWDSSTDTQYF. CDR3 in DNA: TGTGCCAGCAACTCGTGGGACAGTAGCACAGATACGCAGTATTTT.

There are a few counts of this clonotype. This rearrangement joins TRBV7-2 to TRBJ1-2; perhaps TRBD1 as D (5 bases). CDR3 size: 17 residues. Trimming cost V 4 bases and J 2 bases, with 20 bases left between them. Germline CDR1 is SGHTA and CDR2 is FQGNSA. CDR3 in amino acids: CASSSAGTPHRNYGYTF. The CDR3 DNA reads TGTGCCAGCAGCTCGGCCGGGACTCCACATAGAAACTATGGCTACACCTTC.

This clonotype came up once. The chain has TRBV7-6 and TRBJ1-1; D might be TRBD1 (5 bases). Trimming removed 4 bases from V and 6 bases from J, with 12 bases in between. This CDR3 region has 13 residues. Looked up from germline, CDR1 is SGHVS and CDR2 is FNYEAQ. The CDR3, as DNA: TGTGCCAGCAGCTGGTCAGGGCTCCCTGAAGCTTTCTTT. The encoded protein is CASSWSGLPEAFF.

This clonotype appeared a single time. This chain links TRBV19 with TRBJ2-1, with 8 bases fitting TRBD1. V lost 4 bases and J lost 1; bases outside the gene matches: 9. The length of the CDR3 is 17 residues. Germline V gene data show CDR1 as LNHDA and CDR2 as SQIVND (reference sequence). CDR3 bases: TGTGCCAGTAGTAAGACAGGGGTTAGAAGTTCCTACAATGAGCAGTTCTTC. Translation: CASSKTGVRSSYNEQFF.

The gene calls are TRBV7-9 and TRBJ2-4; D is unresolved. With 5 bases removed from V and 1 base from J, the gap between germline ends came to 12 bases. CDR3 length: 15 amino acids. CDR1 and CDR2 from the germline V gene are SEHNR and FQNEAQ (reference sequence). The CDR3 loop reads CASSPPGVAKNIQYF. The CDR3 DNA reads TGTGCCAGCAGCCCCCCTGGGGTCGCCAAAAACATTCAGTACTTC.

The J gene is TRBJ1-1, the V gene TRBV19; the match to TRBD1 covers 7 bases. V gave up 4 bases and J gave up 1 base; unmatched junction bases: 6. The CDR3 consists of 15 residues. CDR1 is LNHDA, CDR2 SQIVND, per germline (reference sequence). The chain's CDR3 is CASSNRQGWNTEAFF. CDR3 bases: TGTGCCAGTAGTAACCGACAGGGCTGGAACACTGAAGCTTTCTTT.

Within the sample, this clonotype is medium-sized. J is TRBJ2-1 and V is TRBV7-2; perhaps TRBD1 as D (6 bases). CDR1 is SGHTA, CDR2 FQGNSA, per germline. The CDR3 has 15 amino acids. Trimming shortened V by 3 bases and J by 0 bases, and 9 bases separated the two germline ends. The CDR3 DNA sequence: TGTGCCAGCAGCTTCAGGGGTAACTCCTACAATGAGCAGTTCTTC. Translation: CASSFRGNSYNEQFF.

The chain couples TRBV6-6 to TRBJ2-7; 7 bases line up with TRBD1. CDR1 MNHNY and CDR2 SVGAGI come from the germline V gene (reference sequence). With 2 bases clipped from V and 1 base from J, the junction kept 5 bases outside the gene matches. CDR3 length equals 15 residues. The CDR3 loop is CASSYETGKSYEQYF. CDR3 DNA: TGTGCCAGCAGTTACGAGACAGGGAAGTCCTACGAGCAGTACTTC.

A word on this clonotype: A read error may account for a junction end that differs from germline. The V and J genes are TRBV7-9 and TRBJ2-3; 7 bases match TRBD1. The CDR3 extends over 15 amino acids. Per the germline V gene, CDR1 is SEHNR and CDR2 is FQNEAQ (reference sequence). This CDR3 is CVSSLRTGGTDTQYF. CDR3 sequence (DNA): TGTGTCAGCAGCTTAAGAACAGGGGGCACAGATACGCAGTATTTT.

The chain joins TRBV27 to TRBJ1-1; perhaps TRBD1 as D (6 bases). Germline V gene data show CDR1 as MNHEY and CDR2 as SMNVEV (reference sequence). This CDR3 region has 13 residues. Trimming took 2 bases from V and 9 from J, leaving 13 bases between them. CDR3 nucleotides: TGTGCCAGCAGTTTAGGCCGGGGGCGGCAAGCTTTCTTT. Encoded protein: CASSLGRGRQAFF.

This chain connects TRBV6-2 or TRBV6-3 to TRBJ1-4; D uncertain. CDR1 and CDR2 (germline): MNHEY, SVGEGT. The ends were cut back, 8 bases at V and 0 bases at J, with 10 bases in the middle. The CDR3 contains 14 residues. The CDR3 loop reads CASFNGTTNEKLFF. In DNA form, the CDR3 reads TGTGCCAGCTTCAACGGAACAACTAATGAAAAACTGTTTTTT.

The V and J genes are TRBV6-2 or TRBV6-3 and TRBJ1-6, with 9 bases fitting TRBD1. With V trimmed by 6 bases and J by 7 bases, 7 bases remained unmatched. This CDR3 is 15 amino acids long. Looked up from germline, CDR1 is MNHEY and CDR2 is SVGEGT. CDR3 sequence reads: CASSHGQGRNSPLHF. CDR3 DNA: TGTGCCAGCAGCCACGGACAGGGGAGGAATTCACCCCTCCACTTT.